This paragraph reports one T cell receptor beta chain. Its antigen remains unidentified. The sample originates from a study of beta chain features in type 1 diabetes. The authors reverse transcribed all of the isolated RNA, so sequencing captured expressed TCRB transcripts. The table came from immunoSEQ multiplex PCR; TCRdb's copy has only in-frame clones and leaves some out. The sample holds fewer than 300,000 clones; roughly 21% are singletons and the top ten take around 0.03%. Study-level findings and limits: Here, the possible influence of HLA type (on TCRB rearrangement) remained unresolved. For Type 1 diabetes patients, all four CD4+ subsets carried TCRB CDR3s that were moderately but significantly shorter.

CDR1 SGDLS and CDR2 YYNGEE come from the germline V gene. CDR3 length equals 15 residues. Unmatched junction bases numbered 8, after V lost 5 bases and J lost 5 bases. The rearrangement joins TRBV9 to TRBJ2-3; TRBD1 agrees at 10 bases. The sample taken for sequencing was naive CD4+ T cells from blood. The TCR comes from a middle-aged woman with type 1 diabetes. CDR3 in amino acids: CASSIGTGAQDTQYF. The CDR3 DNA reads as TGTGCCAGCAGTATCGGGACAGGGGCACAAGATACGCAGTATTTT. The whole variable domain, filled in from reference TRBV9 and TRBJ2-3, reads DSGVTQTPKHLITATGQRVTLRCSPRSGDLSVYWYQQSLDQGLQFLIQYYNGEERAKGNILERFSAQQFPDLHSELNLSSLELGDSALYFCASSIGTGAQDTQYFGPGTRLTVL.